This TCR beta chain was sequenced in a study of shared clonotypes between healthy human individuals. Study conclusions and caveats: When naive CD4 clonotypes were compared across a handful of donors, about 5% were shared. Depth was large, yet rarefaction showed that sorted-subset sequencing was incomplete.

The V segment lost 6 bases and the J segment 4 bases; nucleotides outside the gene matches: 9. The CDR3 extends over 14 amino acids. Germline V CDR1 and CDR2: MNHEY, SMNVEV (reference sequence). A word on this clone: Its antigen is not known.

Only CD45RO-negative cells positively selected for CCR7 counted as naive CD8 cells, so terminally differentiated effector memory CD45RA+ cells were excluded. Over several immunoSEQ plates, each subset's genomic DNA was distributed in even portions. Libraries were prepared by immunoSEQ multiplex PCR; TCRdb keeps only in-frame clonotypes and omits some of them. The sample lists roughly 1,800,000 clones, over 85% occurring once. The TCR comes from a man aged 18 to 35 in good health. The source material was naive CD8+ T cells sorted from blood. The genes are TRBV27 and TRBJ2-7, with TRBD1 matching 7 bases. The CDR3 nucleotides read TGTGCCAGCAGAGCCGGGACAGCCTTATACGAGCAGTACTTC. It is translated as CASRAGTALYEQYF.